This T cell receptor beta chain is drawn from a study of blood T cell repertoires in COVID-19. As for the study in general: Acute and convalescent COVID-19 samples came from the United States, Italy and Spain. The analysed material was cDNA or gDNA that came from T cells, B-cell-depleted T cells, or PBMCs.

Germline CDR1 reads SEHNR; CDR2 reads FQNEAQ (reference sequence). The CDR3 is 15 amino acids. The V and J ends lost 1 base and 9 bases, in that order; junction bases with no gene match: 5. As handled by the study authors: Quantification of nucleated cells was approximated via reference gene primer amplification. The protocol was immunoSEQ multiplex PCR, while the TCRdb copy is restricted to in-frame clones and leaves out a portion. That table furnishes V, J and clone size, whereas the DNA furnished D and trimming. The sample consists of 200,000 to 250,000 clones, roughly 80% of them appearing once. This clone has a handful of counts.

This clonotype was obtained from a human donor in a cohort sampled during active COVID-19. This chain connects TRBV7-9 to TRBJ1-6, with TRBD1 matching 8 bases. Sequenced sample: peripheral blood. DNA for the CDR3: TGTGCCAGCAGCTTAGAAGGACAGGGTGGTTCACCCCTCCACTTT. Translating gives CASSLEGQGGSPLHF.